This T cell receptor (beta chain) was sequenced in a study of T-cell reconstitution after alpha-beta-depleted transplantation in children. Findings and caveats of the study: Roughly two months post-transplant, alpha-beta T cells reportedly originated from several hundred graft clones that had expanded. After transplant, high TCRbeta diversity at day 60 in some patients arose from surviving recipient T cells and thymic progenitors. The authors attributed T-cell counts and diversity one year after transplant mostly to newly produced T cells.

Unique molecular identifiers were incorporated into the prepared TCRbeta library. MiXCR was run by TCRdb on the PCR reads, yielding one entry per CDR3 protein. The sample contains a few hundred thousand distinct CDR3 sequences, nearly 8% of which appear only once. The CDR3 totals 13 residues. V was cut by 5 bases and J by 2 bases, with 11 bases left in between. Looked up from germline, CDR1 is DFQATT and CDR2 is SNEGSKA (reference sequence). This clonotype has ten or more counts. The antigen is not known. This sequence was found in a female patient under 10 years old who had a stem cell transplant for Fanconi anemia, so the T cells may come from the graft donor. The material was peripheral blood, obtained 360 days after TCRalphabeta/CD19-depleted stem cell transplant. This chain joins TRBV20-1 and TRBJ2-3; the D gene is possibly TRBD2 (6 bases). The CDR3 sequence is CSAVGSLTDTQYF. The CDR3 bases are TGCAGTGCTGTCGGGAGTCTCACAGATACGCAGTATTTT.